The clone carrying this TCR beta chain was seen only a few times. Its antigen is not identified. The sample originates from a study of T cells in Graves' hyperthyroidism and ophthalmopathy. Any patient presenting with uncontrolled infection, other autoimmune disease, pregnancy or lactation was left out. Study results and caveats: Researchers report that a 13 V-J model separated ophthalmopathy from stable hyperthyroidism.

It was RNA transcripts that yielded the amplified TCR beta CDR3 regions. The primer set for the first-round RT-PCR of the TCR CDR3 was HTBI. Via MiXCR, TCRdb re-called the multiplex PCR reads, giving one row per CDR3 protein. The sample includes around 300,000 distinct CDR3 sequences, over 20% of them seen just once. V was clipped by 1 base and J by 7 bases, with 17 bases between them. Per the germline V gene, CDR1 is DFQATT and CDR2 is SNEGSKA (reference sequence). CDR3 length equals 15 residues. The clonotype originates from a man aged 25 to 40 with Graves' ophthalmopathy. What was sequenced was blood. This chain joins TRBV20-1 and TRBJ1-5; no firm D call. In nucleotides, the CDR3 is TGCAGTGCTAGAGGTCGTAGCGCCCGAGGGCAGCCCCAGCATTTT. Its protein is CSARGRSARGQPQHF.